This T cell receptor beta chain was observed in a study of beta chain features in type 1 diabetes. Study-wide results and caveats: The VDJ junctions of type 1 diabetes patients carried fewer insertions and more deletions. TCRB CDR3s from Type 1 diabetes patients were moderately but significantly shorter in all four CD4+ subsets.

Sequenced material consisted of expressed TCRB transcripts (all of the isolated RNA was reverse transcribed). TCRdb's table, derived via immunoSEQ multiplex PCR, lists solely in-frame clones and lacks some. The profile shows hundreds of thousands of clones, around a sixth of them singletons. One heparinised blood draw averaging about 116 mL was given by each donor. Sorting with CD45RO/CCR7/CD25/CD127/CD95/CD27 yielded naive, central memory, regulatory and stem-like memory CD4+ cells. This clone has a handful of counts. The antigen remains undetermined. The same CDR3 is also encoded by other DNA sequences in this sample. Germline V gives CDR1 SQVTM, CDR2 ANQGSEA. V was shortened by 4 bases and J by 1 base, with 7 bases between the two germline ends. The CDR3 has 12 amino acids.

The rearrangement links TRBV29-1 to TRBJ1-1; no clear D. The sample taken for sequencing was naive CD4+ T cells from blood. The receptor comes from a man between 18 and 29 years old in good health. CDR3 bases: TGCAGCGTTGGGTCGGGGAACACTGAAGCTTTCTTT. Translated: CSVGSGNTEAFF.